The source of this T cell receptor (beta chain) is a study of PD-1 blockade in mismatch repair-deficient tumors. All patients were mismatch repair deficient, assessed by either PCR or immunohistochemistry. TCR sequencing covered a few patients who responded to pembrolizumab. Libraries were prepared by immunoSEQ multiplex PCR; TCRdb keeps only in-frame clonotypes and omits some of them. This table holds approximately 100,000 clones, over 65% found once. Study conclusions and caveats: After pembrolizumab, tumor-resident clones rose rapidly, then generally contracted before radiologic responses.

The CDR3 runs to 17 residues. Germline lookup yields CDR1 LNHDA and CDR2 SQIVND (reference sequence). The trim removed 6 bases at V and 1 base at J, leaving 15 bases unmatched. Of note for this clone: What it binds is not known.

This material consisted of peripheral blood, taken roughly 35 weeks after starting pembrolizumab. V usage is TRBV19 and J usage is TRBJ2-7, with 7 nucleotides matching TRBD1. The clonotype comes from an adult with mismatch repair-deficient cancer. The CDR3 DNA reads TGTGCCAGTAGCCGTGACAGGGTCGCGGGTAGGTCCTACGAGCAGTACTTC. As protein: CASSRDRVAGRSYEQYF.